This entry features one T cell receptor beta chain sequence. Its antigen is undetermined. This specimen belongs to a study of T-cell memory formation after mild COVID-19. Study-level background: TCR clusters were mostly confined to one donor each.

Study-wide results and caveats: The pre-infection memory compartment contained some responding clones, suggesting cross-reactive memory joined. Mainly CM and EM harbored the contracting CD4+ clones; mainly EMRA harbored the CD8+ ones.

Constant-segment primers were used for 5'RACE, and the resulting TCR alpha and TCR beta cDNA libraries carried sample barcodes and UMIs. TCRdb reprocessed the 5' RACE reads with MiXCR, giving one entry per CDR3 protein. The repertoire has 550,000 to 700,000 distinct CDR3 sequences, 17% of them found once; the top ten carry about 8.1%. This CDR3 is built from 17 residues. V was pared by 0 bases and J by 3 bases, with 15 bases between. Germline V gene sequence: CDR1 SGHVS, CDR2 FQNEAQ. Sequenced input: PBMCs or a T cell subset sorted from them (not recorded which). This TCR was sampled from an adult woman who had mild COVID-19 (a few samples of this study predate the infection). Cell type and time point are not known. This chain connects TRBV7-8 to TRBJ2-1; D is perhaps TRBD1 (6 bases). CDR3 sequence (DNA): TGTGCCAGCAGCTTAGCGGACCCGGGACACGGCTACAATGAGCAGTTCTTC. Its translation is CASSLADPGHGYNEQFF.